A selection of T cell receptor beta chains follows, all from one sample in a study of T-cell memory formation after mild COVID-19. TCRdb reprocessed the 5' RACE reads via MiXCR and lists one record per CDR3 protein. In the table there are fewer than 400,000 distinct CDR3 sequences, 10% to 15% of which are singletons. The sequencing sample was made of PBMCs or a T cell subset sorted from them (not recorded which). The source of these receptors is a man younger than 35 who had mild COVID-19 (a few samples of this study predate the infection). Cell type and time point are not known. Both conserved end residues are part of each CDR3. Each record gives: V gene, D gene, J gene, clone size, CDR3 protein, CDR3 DNA. The D gene is left open where the match is weak. Only part of the rows carry a size: once, few, many, or a class if the clone is expanded.

V: TRBV6-5; D: -; J: TRBJ1-6; size: -; CDR3: CASRDGLNSPLHF; DNA: TGTGCCAGCAGGGATGGATTAAATTCACCCCTCCACTTT
V: TRBV11-3; D: -; J: TRBJ2-1; size: few; CDR3: CASSEGGIEQFF; DNA: TGTGCCAGCAGCGAAGGGGGGATTGAGCAGTTCTTC
V: TRBV11-2; D: -; J: TRBJ2-1; size: few; CDR3: CASSTGSARNEQFF; DNA: TGTGCCAGCAGCACGGGGAGTGCCCGTAATGAGCAGTTCTTC
V: TRBV7-9; D: TRBD1; J: TRBJ1-6; size: few; CDR3: CASSATGEGSPLHF; DNA: TGTGCCAGCAGCGCTACAGGGGAAGGTTCACCCCTCCACTTT
V: TRBV7-8; D: TRBD1; J: TRBJ2-7; size: few; CDR3: CASSSALGQGEEYEQYF; DNA: TGTGCCAGCAGCTCAGCCCTCGGACAGGGGGAAGAGTACGAGCAGTACTTC
V: TRBV9; D: -; J: TRBJ1-5; size: many; CDR3: CASSVGGNSNQPQHF; DNA: TGTGCCAGCAGCGTAGGGGGTAATAGCAATCAGCCCCAGCATTTT
V: TRBV20-1; D: -; J: TRBJ1-5; size: -; CDR3: CSARPNWNQPQHF; DNA: TGCAGTGCTCGACCCAATTGGAATCAGCCCCAGCATTTT
V: TRBV7-2; D: -; J: TRBJ2-7; size: few; CDR3: CASSLYYPYEQYF; DNA: TGTGCCAGCAGCCTCTACTATCCCTACGAGCAGTACTTC
V: TRBV4-2; D: TRBD1; J: TRBJ2-7; size: few; CDR3: CASSQEWQGANEQYF; DNA: TGTGCCAGCAGCCAAGAGTGGCAGGGGGCCAACGAGCAGTACTTC
V: TRBV5-1; D: -; J: TRBJ2-3; size: -; CDR3: CASRVASSTDTQYF; DNA: TGCGCCAGCAGAGTAGCGTCTAGCACAGATACGCAGTATTTT
V: TRBV4-3; D: -; J: TRBJ2-3; size: -; CDR3: CASSQDFRGKDTQYF; DNA: TGCGCCAGCAGCCAAGATTTCAGGGGAAAAGATACGCAGTATTTT
V: TRBV5-1; D: TRBD1; J: TRBJ2-3; size: few; CDR3: CASSLPGTGGADTQYF; DNA: TGCGCCAGCAGCTTACCAGGGACAGGGGGCGCAGATACGCAGTATTTT
V: TRBV19; D: -; J: TRBJ1-1; size: few; CDR3: CASSRHGTLRAEAFF; DNA: TGTGCCAGTAGCAGACACGGGACTCTTCGCGCTGAAGCTTTCTTT
V: TRBV6-5; D: -; J: TRBJ1-2; size: few; CDR3: CASSYSETRYGYTF; DNA: TGTGCCAGCAGTTACTCGGAGACACGCTATGGCTACACCTTC
V: TRBV11-2; D: -; J: TRBJ2-3; size: few; CDR3: CASSLALADTQYF; DNA: TGTGCCAGCAGCTTAGCCCTAGCAGATACGCAGTATTTT
V: TRBV9; D: -; J: TRBJ2-7; size: -; CDR3: CASSVTPSGEQYF; DNA: TGTGCCAGCAGCGTCACCCCTTCGGGGGAGCAGTACTTC
V: TRBV4-3; D: -; J: TRBJ1-6; size: many; CDR3: CASSQDWGRGPLHF; DNA: TGCGCCAGCAGCCAAGACTGGGGAAGGGGACCCCTCCACTTT
V: TRBV6-4; D: TRBD2; J: TRBJ2-5; size: few; CDR3: CARERTSPQETQYF; DNA: TGTGCCAGAGAAAGGACTAGCCCGCAAGAGACCCAGTACTTC
V: TRBV20-1; D: TRBD2; J: TRBJ2-1; size: -; CDR3: CSAPRAETSGSEQFF; DNA: TGCAGTGCCCCTCGAGCCGAGACTAGCGGATCGGAGCAGTTCTTC
V: TRBV7-9; D: TRBD1; J: TRBJ1-5; size: few; CDR3: CASSQGQGLNQPQHF; DNA: TGTGCCAGCAGCCAGGGACAGGGGCTAAATCAGCCCCAGCATTTT
V: TRBV15; D: TRBD1; J: TRBJ1-1; size: once; CDR3: CATSGERQGFPEAFF; DNA: TGTGCCACCAGCGGTGAGCGACAGGGGTTCCCTGAAGCTTTCTTT
V: TRBV4-3; D: -; J: TRBJ2-6; size: few; CDR3: CASSQDPKGTGANVLTF; DNA: TGCGCCAGCAGCCAAGATCCGAAGGGGACTGGGGCCAACGTCCTGACTTTC
V: TRBV20-1; D: TRBD1; J: TRBJ1-2; size: few; CDR3: CSATGQGQNYGYTF; DNA: TGCAGTGCCACGGGACAGGGCCAAAACTATGGCTACACCTTC
V: TRBV4-1; D: -; J: TRBJ2-6; size: few; CDR3: CATNPAHYLSGANVLTF; DNA: TGCGCCACCAACCCGGCTCACTACCTCTCTGGGGCCAACGTCCTGACTTTC
V: TRBV5-1; D: -; J: TRBJ2-2; size: few; CDR3: CASSPLTTYTGELFF; DNA: TGCGCCAGCAGCCCCCTTACGACTTACACCGGGGAGCTGTTTTTT
V: TRBV7-2; D: TRBD1; J: TRBJ1-1; size: few; CDR3: CASSFGTAVTEAFF; DNA: TGTGCCAGCAGCTTCGGGACAGCCGTCACTGAAGCTTTCTTT
V: TRBV5-1; D: TRBD2; J: TRBJ2-2; size: -; CDR3: CASSLSTSGNTGELFF; DNA: TGCGCCAGCAGCTTGTCAACTAGCGGCAACACCGGGGAGCTGTTTTTT
V: TRBV10-3; D: TRBD1; J: TRBJ2-1; size: few; CDR3: CAISAGTGTEQFF; DNA: TGTGCCATCAGCGCCGGGACAGGGACTGAGCAGTTCTTC
V: TRBV20-1; D: -; J: TRBJ1-5; size: many; CDR3: CSAREGLAQPQHF; DNA: TGCAGTGCTAGAGAGGGGCTAGCTCAGCCCCAGCATTTT
V: TRBV7-8; D: TRBD1; J: TRBJ2-5; size: few; CDR3: CASSSGQVVETQYF; DNA: TGTGCCAGCAGCTCGGGACAGGTCGTCGAGACCCAGTACTTC
V: TRBV5-1; D: -; J: TRBJ2-1; size: -; CDR3: CASSFLRAGEQFF; DNA: TGCGCCAGCAGCTTCCTGCGGGCTGGGGAGCAGTTCTTC
V: TRBV13; D: -; J: TRBJ1-2; size: -; CDR3: CASSSGFEGGYTF; DNA: TGTGCCAGCAGCTCCGGGTTCGAGGGTGGCTACACCTTC
V: TRBV5-5; D: -; J: TRBJ2-7; size: -; CDR3: CASSSTSTYEQYF; DNA: TGTGCCAGCAGCTCCACTAGCACCTACGAGCAGTACTTC
V: TRBV10-3; D: -; J: TRBJ2-1; size: few; CDR3: CAISESGGPLYNEQFF; DNA: TGTGCCATCAGTGAGTCTGGGGGACCCCTCTACAATGAGCAGTTCTTC
V: TRBV2; D: -; J: TRBJ1-1; size: few; CDR3: CASSERFAFF; DNA: TGTGCCAGCAGTGAACGGTTCGCTTTCTTT
V: TRBV7-2; D: -; J: TRBJ1-6; size: -; CDR3: CASSLGMGESPLHF; DNA: TGTGCCAGCAGCTTAGGAATGGGGGAATCACCCCTCCACTTT
V: TRBV6-1; D: -; J: TRBJ1-1; size: few; CDR3: CASSDQGWTEAFF; DNA: TGTGCCAGCAGTGATCAGGGGTGGACTGAAGCTTTCTTT
V: TRBV5-5; D: -; J: TRBJ1-5; size: -; CDR3: CASSFSGLIQPQHF; DNA: TGTGCCAGCAGCTTTTCAGGATTAATTCAGCCCCAGCATTTT
V: TRBV5-1; D: -; J: TRBJ1-1; size: -; CDR3: CASRSLVNTEAFF; DNA: TGCGCCAGCAGGTCCTTAGTGAACACTGAAGCTTTCTTT
V: TRBV5-1; D: -; J: TRBJ2-1; size: -; CDR3: CASSLGEVLRNEQFF; DNA: TGCGCCAGCAGCTTGGGAGAGGTATTAAGGAATGAGCAGTTCTTC
V: TRBV5-1; D: -; J: TRBJ1-2; size: -; CDR3: CASSLAQSNYGYTF; DNA: TGCGCCAGCAGCTTGGCACAATCAAACTATGGCTACACCTTC
V: TRBV11-2; D: -; J: TRBJ2-3; size: few; CDR3: CASSYTPDTQYF; DNA: TGTGCCAGCAGCTATACCCCCGATACGCAGTATTTT
V: TRBV11-2; D: TRBD1; J: TRBJ1-2; size: few; CDR3: CASSRTGPSVGYTF; DNA: TGTGCCAGCAGCCGGACAGGCCCTTCTGTAGGCTACACCTTC
V: TRBV7-9; D: -; J: TRBJ2-6; size: many; CDR3: CASSRGAGTGANVLTF; DNA: TGTGCCAGCAGCCGCGGGGCCGGTACAGGGGCCAACGTCCTGACTTTC
V: TRBV20-1; D: -; J: TRBJ2-3; size: few; CDR3: CSGNYGEIGGTDTQYF; DNA: TGCAGTGGTAACTACGGGGAAATAGGCGGCACAGATACGCAGTATTTT
V: TRBV18; D: TRBD2; J: TRBJ2-3; size: few; CDR3: CASSPPASGGGSTDTQYF; DNA: TGTGCCAGCTCACCACCGGCTAGCGGGGGAGGGAGTACAGATACGCAGTATTTT
V: TRBV18; D: -; J: TRBJ1-1; size: few; CDR3: CASSQMGAGTEAFF; DNA: TGTGCCAGCTCGCAAATGGGGGCAGGCACTGAAGCTTTCTTT